This T cell receptor beta chain is drawn from a study of T cells after yellow fever vaccination. This CDR3 has 13 amino acids. Germline assignment: CDR1 MNHNY and CDR2 SVGAGI (reference sequence). V lost 4 bases and J lost 8, with 14 bases in between. TCRdb fed the 5' RACE reads into MiXCR, producing one record per CDR3 protein. This sample yields 300,000 or so distinct CDR3 sequences, of which roughly 8.6% are seen a single time; 17% belongs to the top ten. This clonotype was picked up a small number of times. The sequenced sample was PBMCs, obtained around 45 days after the first yellow fever vaccination. The clonotype originates from a man between 18 and 35 years old who received the YFV17D yellow fever vaccine. V and J are TRBV6-6 and TRBJ1-2; possibly TRBD1 for D (6 bases). CDR3 amino acids: CASSLGGGDGYTF. The CDR3 region has the DNA TGTGCCAGCAGTTTAGGGGGGGGCGACGGCTACACCTTC.